These 23 T cell receptor beta chains share one sample of origin, sequenced in a study of shared clonotypes between healthy human individuals. Sequenced by immunoSEQ multiplex PCR; TCRdb stores in-frame clones only, minus some. The sample contains more than 150,000 clones, around 63% of which appear only once. Input material: memory CD4+ T cells sorted from blood. Stated subset: CD45RA-negative fraction. These TCRs come from a young man in good health.

This chain links TRBV6-5 with TRBJ2-3; 9 bases agree with TRBD2. With 5 bases clipped from V and 7 bases from J, the junction kept 10 bases outside the gene matches. The CDR3 is 15 amino acids. Germline V gene data show CDR1 as MNHEY and CDR2 as SVGAGI. CDR3 amino acids: CASSQTSGYLYTQYF. The CDR3 bases are TGTGCCAGCAGTCAGACTAGCGGATACCTTTATACGCAGTATTTT.

The V gene is TRBV5-4, the J gene TRBJ1-5; the match to TRBD1 covers 9 bases. Germline V gene data show CDR1 as SGHNT and CDR2 as YYREEE (reference sequence). This CDR3 region has 15 residues. Trimming removed 4 bases from V and 5 bases from J; junction bases left unmatched: 7. The CDR3 is CASSQQGQGDQPQHF. The CDR3 DNA reads TGTGCCAGCAGCCAACAGGGACAGGGTGATCAGCCCCAGCATTTT.

The rearrangement joins TRBV19 to TRBJ2-6; D tentatively reads TRBD1 or TRBD2 (6 bases each). CDR3 size: 16 residues. Trimming took 4 bases from V and 2 from J, leaving 12 bases between them. In germline, CDR1 is LNHDA, CDR2 SQIVND (reference sequence). The chain's CDR3 is CASSRGARAGANVLTF. CDR3 coding DNA: TGTGCCAGTAGTAGGGGGGCCAGGGCTGGGGCCAACGTCCTGACTTTC.

This clone occurred many times. The chain joins TRBV2 to TRBJ1-1; no clear D. Per the germline V gene, CDR1 is SNHLY and CDR2 is FYNNEI. The CDR3 has 14 residues. V dropped 4 bases and J dropped 8 bases, with 17 bases sitting between them. The CDR3 sequence is CASSGLPTATEAFF. For the CDR3, the DNA is TGTGCCAGCAGTGGATTGCCAACCGCCACCGAAGCTTTCTTT. The variable domain in full, with the rest retrieved from reference TRBV2 and TRBJ1-1, is EPEVTQTPSHQVTQMGQEVILRCVPISNHLYFYWYRQILGQKVEFLVSFYNNEISEKSEIFDDQFSVERPDGSNFTLKIRSTKLEDSAMYFCASSGLPTATEAFFGQGTRLTVV.

The genes are TRBV5-6 and TRBJ2-2; D perhaps matches TRBD2 (5 bases). V lost 5 bases, J lost 0 bases, and 11 bases lay in between. This CDR3 has 15 amino acids. The germline V gene encodes CDR1 SGHDT and CDR2 YYEEEE. As DNA, the CDR3 is TGTGCCAGCAGTTTTGCCGGGACGAACACCGGGGAGCTGTTTTTT. It is translated as CASSFAGTNTGELFF.

As DNA, the CDR3 is TGTGCCAGCACGAGGACAGATGATGAAAAACTGTTTTTT. Amino acids: CASTRTDDEKLFF. The chain couples TRBV28 to TRBJ1-4, with D perhaps matching TRBD1 (6 bases). This CDR3 spans 13 amino acids. Germline CDR1 reads MDHEN; CDR2 reads SYDVKM. The V end was cut by 7 bases, the J end by 6 bases, with 12 bases between.

The chain has TRBV5-1 and TRBJ1-2; D unclear. The CDR3 covers 16 residues. The ends were cut back, 0 bases at V and 10 bases at J, with 22 bases in the middle. Germline values: CDR1 SGHRS, CDR2 YFSETQ. CDR3 protein: CASSLAWTGLLDDYTF. CDR3 sequence (DNA): TGCGCCAGCAGCTTGGCCTGGACCGGGCTATTGGACGACTACACCTTC.

The V call is TRBV7-7, the J call TRBJ2-3; no reliable D call. From germline, CDR1 is SSHAT and CDR2 FNYEAQ (reference sequence). CDR3 length: 13 residues. The ends were cut back, 3 bases at V and 4 bases at J, with 8 bases in the middle. The CDR3 protein is CASSFEAADTQYF. The CDR3 nucleotides are TGTGCCAGCAGCTTCGAAGCAGCAGATACGCAGTATTTT.

The CDR3 loop is CATSRSTRVWEQETQYF. CDR3 sequence (DNA): TGTGCCACCAGCAGAAGTACAAGGGTCTGGGAACAAGAGACCCAGTACTTC. The rearrangement uses TRBV15 and TRBJ2-5; D uncertain. The length of the CDR3 is 17 residues. Germline values: CDR1 LNHNV, CDR2 YYDKDF (reference sequence). V dropped 2 bases and J dropped 2 bases, with 18 bases sitting between them.

This sequence joins TRBV18 and TRBJ1-1, with D tentatively TRBD1 (6 bases). This CDR3 contains 17 residues. Germline CDR1 reads KGHSH; CDR2 reads LQKENI. V was shortened by 2 bases and J by 0 bases, with 16 bases between the two germline ends. CDR3 nucleotide sequence: TGTGCCAGCTCACCATTACCGCAGGGGAAGATGAACACTGAAGCTTTCTTT. This gives the protein CASSPLPQGKMNTEAFF.

The chain couples TRBV4-3 to TRBJ2-3; 11 bases match TRBD2. CDR1 and CDR2 (germline): LGHNA, YSLEER. The CDR3 sequence is 15 residues long. Trimming at V came to 4 bases and at J to 4 bases, leaving 4 bases not matched to a gene. DNA of the CDR3: TGCGCCAGCAGCCTTATAGCGGGAGGGGCAGATACGCAGTATTTT. This sequence encodes CASSLIAGGADTQYF.

The chain joins TRBV29-1 to TRBJ2-5; tentatively, D is TRBD1 or TRBD2 (5 bases each). Germline CDR1 SQVTM, CDR2 ANQGSEA. Trimming took off 6 bases at V and 4 bases at J, with 21 bases between the two ends. This CDR3 contains 15 residues. CDR3 amino acids: CSVQAGRDALETQYF. CDR3 DNA sequence: TGCAGCGTCCAAGCAGGGAGAGATGCTCTAGAGACCCAGTACTTC.

As concerns this clone: A much bigger clone sits one base away, suggesting this may be a read error. The chain combines TRBV6-1 with TRBJ1-5; a weak D match, TRBD1 (5 bases). Germline values: CDR1 MNHNS, CDR2 SASEGT. This CDR3 is built from 13 residues. In DNA, the CDR3 is TGTGCTAGCAGCAGGGAATTTGAACAGCCCCAGCATTTT. Translating gives CASSREFEQPQHF.

J is TRBJ2-2 and V is TRBV2; perhaps TRBD2 as D (6 bases). In germline, CDR1 is SNHLY, CDR2 FYNNEI. Trimming took off 8 bases at V and 3 bases at J, with 13 bases between the two ends. This CDR3 spans 14 amino acids. The CDR3 loop is CASHRGSDTGELFF. The CDR3, as DNA: TGTGCCAGCCATCGGGGGAGTGACACCGGGGAGCTGTTTTTT.

This chain links TRBV5-1 with TRBJ2-1; 13 bases are shared with TRBD2. The germline gives CDR1 SGHRS, CDR2 YFSETQ. J gave up 0 bases and V 8 bases, and 5 bases lay outside the gene matches. The CDR3 has 16 amino acids. CDR3 in DNA: TGCGCCAGACTAGCGGGAGGGGCGAGCTCCTACAATGAGCAGTTCTTC. Translated, it gives CARLAGGASSYNEQFF.

About this clone itself: Other nucleotide sequences from this sample produce the same CDR3. This chain links TRBV9 with TRBJ2-1, with 10 bases identical to TRBD2. After removal of 3 bases from V and 5 bases from J, the junction contained 5 bases not matched to a gene. The CDR3 runs 15 residues. The V gene's germline CDR1 is SGDLS and CDR2 YYNGEE. CDR3 DNA: TGTGCCAGCAGCGCTAGCGGGAGTGGAAACAATGAGCAGTTCTTC. Translating it yields CASSASGSGNNEQFF.

The table lists this clone with a few counts. The gene calls are TRBV28 and TRBJ2-2, with 8 bases matching TRBD2. The CDR3 loop spans 15 amino acids. The V gene's germline CDR1 is MDHEN and CDR2 SYDVKM. The junction had 5 bases not matched to a gene; V was cut back by 5 bases and J by 3 bases. CDR3 loop: CASSPAGEDTGELFF. In nucleotides, the CDR3 is TGTGCCAGCAGTCCAGCGGGAGAGGACACCGGGGAGCTGTTTTTT.

This clone was picked up a small number of times. The chain combines TRBV30 with TRBJ2-1; D remains ambiguous. V lost 0 bases to trimming and J lost 4 bases, with 19 bases between them. This CDR3 has 17 amino acids. The germline gives CDR1 GTSNPN, CDR2 SVGIG (reference sequence). The CDR3 DNA sequence: TGTGCCTGGAGTGTTGGGGTAGGGCTGGCGATGTACAATGAGCAGTTCTTC. Its protein is CAWSVGVGLAMYNEQFF.

The rearrangement joins TRBV11-2 to TRBJ2-5; maybe TRBD2 (5 bases). The CDR3 sequence is 14 residues long. Trimming removed 1 base at V and 9 bases at J, with 15 bases between. CDR1 and CDR2 (germline): SGHAT, FQNNGV. The CDR3 DNA reads TGTGCCAGCAGCTTAGCTCTCGGGGATAGGTCCCAGTACTTC. Protein sequence: CASSLALGDRSQYF.

The chain uses TRBV5-1 and TRBJ2-1; D may be TRBD2 (6 bases). CDR1 is SGHRS and CDR2 is YFSETQ in the germline V gene. V lost 0 bases and J 6 bases, leaving 7 bases between the germline ends. This CDR3 spans 13 amino acids. CDR3 nucleotides: TGCGCCAGCAGCTTGGCGGGACTCAATGAGCAGTTCTTC. This encodes CASSLAGLNEQFF.

This clone was counted only a few times. The CDR3 loop reads CASSIGGALARGPTNEKLFF. CDR3 bases: TGTGCCAGCAGTATAGGGGGCGCGTTGGCCCGGGGCCCAACTAATGAAAAACTGTTTTTT. The chain carries TRBV5-4 and TRBJ1-4; 7 nucleotides match TRBD1. The V segment lost 5 bases and the J segment 0 bases; nucleotides outside the gene matches: 19. Germline V lookup: CDR1 SGHNT, CDR2 YYREEE (reference sequence). The CDR3 length is 20 residues.

Only a few counts were recorded for this clone. This rearrangement joins TRBV28 to TRBJ2-3, with unresolved D. V was trimmed by 6 bases and J by 0 bases, leaving 4 bases between them. The CDR3 runs to 12 residues. Germline lookup yields CDR1 MDHEN and CDR2 SYDVKM. CDR3 in DNA: TGTGCCAGCAGCGACAGCACAGATACGCAGTATTTT. Its protein is CASSDSTDTQYF.

This clone occurred once. The chain combines TRBV15 with TRBJ2-1; tentative D call: TRBD2 (5 bases). This CDR3 spans 15 amino acids. The V and J ends lost 1 base and 6 bases respectively, with 13 bases between them. Germline V gives CDR1 LNHNV, CDR2 YYDKDF (reference sequence). CDR3 sequence reads: CATSRGPERLNEQFF. For the CDR3, the DNA is TGTGCCACCAGCAGAGGACCAGAGCGGCTCAATGAGCAGTTCTTC.